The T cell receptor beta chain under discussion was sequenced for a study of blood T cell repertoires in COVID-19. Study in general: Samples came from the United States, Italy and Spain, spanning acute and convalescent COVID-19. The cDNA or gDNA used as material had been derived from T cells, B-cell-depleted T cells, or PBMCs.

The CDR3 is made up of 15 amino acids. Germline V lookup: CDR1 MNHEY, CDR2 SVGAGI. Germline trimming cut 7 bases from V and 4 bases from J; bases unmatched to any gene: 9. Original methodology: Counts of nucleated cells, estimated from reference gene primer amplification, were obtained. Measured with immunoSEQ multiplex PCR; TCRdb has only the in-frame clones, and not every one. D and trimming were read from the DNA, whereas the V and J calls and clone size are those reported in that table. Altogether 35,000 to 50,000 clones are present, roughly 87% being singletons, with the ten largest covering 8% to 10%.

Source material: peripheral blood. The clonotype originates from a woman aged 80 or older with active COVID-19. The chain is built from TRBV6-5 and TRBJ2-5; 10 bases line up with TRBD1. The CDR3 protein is CASKFGTGVGETQYF. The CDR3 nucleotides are TGTGCCAGCAAGTTCGGGACAGGGGTCGGAGAGACCCAGTACTTC.